These 5 T cell receptor beta chains were all obtained from the same sample, sequenced in a study of blood T cell repertoires in COVID-19 (dated by TCRdb to 2018 to 2020). The library was made by the immunoSEQ multiplex PCR assay. TCRdb limited this immuneACCESS table to in-frame rearrangements with V and J called. A share of clones is missing; checked studies link under half to unresolved V genes, and the rest is unexplained. The sample has fewer than 200,000 clones on record, over 80% of them singletons. About a tenth of the sample belongs to the ten largest clones. The source material was peripheral blood. These receptors came from a woman aged 80 or over with active or convalescent COVID-19.

The chain is built from TRBV7-2 and TRBJ1-5; D gene unclear. Trimming cost V 6 bases and J 7 bases, with 10 bases left between them. Germline CDR1 reads SGHTA; CDR2 reads FQGNSA. CDR3 size: 12 residues. The CDR3 sequence is CASSRFGQPQHF. The CDR3, as DNA: TGTGCCAGCAGTCGGTTCGGGCAGCCCCAGCATTTT.

The chain recombines TRBV5-8 with TRBJ1-2, with 8 bases matching TRBD1. Trimming removed 0 bases from V and 0 bases from J; junction bases left unmatched: 1. Germline assignment: CDR1 SGHTS and CDR2 YDEGEE. This CDR3 is 15 amino acids long. CDR3 bases: TGTGCCAGCAGCTTGGGACAGGGGTCTAACTATGGCTACACCTTC. It codes for CASSLGQGSNYGYTF.

J is TRBJ1-2 and V is TRBV7-8, with TRBD1 as a possible D gene (5 bases). This CDR3 region has 15 residues. Germline V gene data show CDR1 as SGHVS and CDR2 as FQNEAQ. V was clipped by 7 bases and J by 8 bases, with 23 bases between them. The CDR3 nucleotides are TGTGCCAGCACCATCGGGGGATCCGGACAACGCGGCTACACCTTC. Amino acid sequence: CASTIGGSGQRGYTF.

The chain is built from TRBV5-6 and TRBJ2-7; possibly TRBD2 for D (6 bases). V was cut by 0 bases and J by 0 bases, with 7 bases left in between. CDR1 is SGHDT, CDR2 YYEEEE, per germline. CDR3 length: 14 residues. CDR3 amino acids: CASSLASDSYEQYF. The DNA of the CDR3 is TGTGCCAGCAGCTTGGCTAGCGACTCCTACGAGCAGTACTTC. Variable domain in full (rest from reference TRBV5-6 and TRBJ2-7): DAGVTQSPTHLIKTRGQQVTLRCSPKSGHDTVSWYQQALGQGPQFIFQYYEEEERQRGNFPDRFSGHQFPNYSSELNVNALLLGDSALYLCASSLASDSYEQYFGPGTRLTVT.

The chain links TRBV6-5 to TRBJ1-2; no reliable D call. From germline, CDR1 is MNHEY and CDR2 SVGAGI. CDR3 length: 15 residues. Trimming cost V 0 bases and J 5 bases, with 13 bases left between them. The CDR3 DNA is TGTGCCAGCAGTTACTCGGCCGGGGTAGGGTATGGCTACACCTTC. This encodes CASSYSAGVGYGYTF.